This T cell receptor beta chain is drawn from a study of blood T cell repertoires in COVID-19. Authors' data handling: Amplifying reference gene primers gave estimates of nucleated cell counts. The method was immunoSEQ multiplex PCR; TCRdb's version includes in-frame clones alone and lacks a portion of them. V and J calls and clone size are copied from that table; D and trimming were computed from the DNA. Of about 290,000 clones in the sample, just under 85% were seen once. The CDR3 totals 14 residues. V lost 7 bases and J lost 4, with 16 bases in between. Looked up from germline, CDR1 is SQVTM and CDR2 is ANQGSEA.

The sample consisted of peripheral blood. The origin of this receptor is a woman aged 45-59 years with active or convalescent COVID-19. The gene calls are TRBV29-1 and TRBJ2-2; weak D call: TRBD2 (6 bases). The CDR3 coding sequence is TGCAGCGCAAGGAGGGCAGGCGCCACCGGGGAGCTGTTTTTT. Its translation: CSARRAGATGELFF.